The rows below give T cell receptor beta chains drawn from one sample of a study of pediatric ulcerative colitis. Measured with immunoSEQ multiplex PCR; TCRdb has only the in-frame clones, and not every one. The profile covers approximately 30,000 clones, with roughly 78% appearing a single time and approximately 4.5% taken by the ten largest. Sequencing input: blood. These receptors all come from a boy between 10 and 17 years old with severe ulcerative colitis. Each CDR3 is given with its conserved first and last residue. D genes are given only for firm matches. Only part of the rows carry a size: once, few, many, or a class if the clone is expanded.

d_call clone_size j_call v_call cdr3_nt cdr3_aa
TRBD1 . TRBJ2-1 TRBV7-8 TGTGCCAGCAGCTCCGGGACAGGCAATGAGCAGTTCTTC CASSSGTGNEQFF
TRBD1 . TRBJ2-7 TRBV27 TGTGCCAGCAGCCCATTAGGGGACAGGGGGCCTTCCTACGAGCAGTACTTC CASSPLGDRGPSYEQYF
. . TRBJ2-5 TRBV19 TGTGCCAGTAGTATCAAGGGTACGGGGCGGGGTTTTGAGACCCAGTACTTC CASSIKGTGRGFETQYF
. . TRBJ2-5 TRBV29-1 TGCAGCTCCGCCCCGGGGACTGGGAGCCAGTACTTC CSSAPGTGSQYF
TRBD1 once TRBJ1-4 TRBV7-9 TGTGCCAGCAGCCCCCGAACAGGGGTGGATAATGAAAAACTGTTTTTT CASSPRTGVDNEKLFF
. . TRBJ2-7 TRBV18 TGTGCCAGCTCACCAGCAGGGTGGGCCTACGAGCAGTACTTC CASSPAGWAYEQYF
. . TRBJ2-3 TRBV5-5 TGTGCCAGCAGCATTGGGTGGGAGACAGATACGCAGTATTTT CASSIGWETDTQYF
. . TRBJ1-2 TRBV5-5 TGTGCCAGCGGCCCCGACCCCAACTATGGCTACACCTTC CASGPDPNYGYTF
. . TRBJ1-1 TRBV7-9 TGTGCCAGCAGCTTAGGGACCTTGAACACTGAAGCTTTCTTT CASSLGTLNTEAFF
. . TRBJ1-2 TRBV5-1 TGCGCCAGCAGCTTGGAGCAGGACGGTGGCTACACCTTC CASSLEQDGGYTF
. . TRBJ2-1 TRBV2 TGTGCCAGCAGTGAAGGTAGGGGGACCGAGTTCTTC CASSEGRGTEFF
TRBD2 . TRBJ2-5 TRBV9 TGTGCCAGCAGCGTTGCGGGGGTTGATACCCAGTACTTC CASSVAGVDTQYF
TRBD1 few TRBJ2-7 TRBV6-6 TGTGCCAGCAGCCGGGACAGGTACGAGCAGTACTTC CASSRDRYEQYF
. . TRBJ1-5 TRBV10-3 TGTGCCATCAGTGGGGGCAATCAGCCCCAGCATTTT CAISGGNQPQHF
TRBD1 . TRBJ1-5 TRBV15 TGTGCCACCAGCAACTCCGGGACAGGGCGACAGCCCCAGCATTTT CATSNSGTGRQPQHF
. once TRBJ1-4 TRBV7-3 TGTGCCAGCAGCTTAGAGGGGGGGCCAGAAAAACTGTTTTTT CASSLEGGPEKLFF
. . TRBJ2-3 TRBV11-2 TGTGCCAGCAGCTTAGCAGGGGGGGGGCAGTATTTT CASSLAGGGQYF
. . TRBJ2-5 TRBV30 TGTGCCTGGAGACCCACCTACCAAGAGACCCAGTACTTC CAWRPTYQETQYF
. . TRBJ2-7 TRBV5-4 TGTGCCAGCAGCTCCAAGGGGGTCGAAGAGCAGTACTTC CASSSKGVEEQYF
. . TRBJ1-1 TRBV19 TGTGCCAGTAGTATATCCACACGGGGGCTGTTCACTGAAGCTTTCTTT CASSISTRGLFTEAFF
TRBD1 . TRBJ2-7 TRBV7-2 TGTGCCAGCAGCCCGGGACAGGTATACCACGAGCAGTACTTC CASSPGQVYHEQYF
. . TRBJ2-3 TRBV18 TGTGCCAGCTCACCACCGATGGGAGATACGCAGTATTTT CASSPPMGDTQYF
. . TRBJ2-5 TRBV19 TGTGCCACTAACCAGGACGGAGAAGAGACCCAGTACTTC CATNQDGEETQYF
. . TRBJ2-5 TRBV9 TGTGCCAGCAGCGCCGAGGGGGGGAAGATCCCCCAGTACTTC CASSAEGGKIPQYF
. . TRBJ1-5 TRBV5-5 TGTGCCAGCAGCTTGGCAGATCGAGGGGCGGGACAGCCCCAGCATTTT CASSLADRGAGQPQHF
. . TRBJ2-2 TRBV7-9 TGTGCCAGCAGACGGGGCACCGGGGAGCTGTTTTTT CASRRGTGELFF
. . TRBJ1-1 TRBV4-3 TGCGCCAGCAGCCAAGGATACGAATTCTTT CASSQGYEFF
TRBD1 . TRBJ1-1 TRBV19 TGTGCCAGTAGTACCGGACAGGGGGCCGCAGACACTAACACTGAAGCTTTCTTT CASSTGQGAADTNTEAFF
TRBD1 once TRBJ2-2 TRBV11-3 TGTGCCAGCAGCGTCTCCGGGACAGAATCCGGGGAGCTGTTTTTT CASSVSGTESGELFF